A selection of T cell receptor beta chains follows, all from one sample in a study of blood T cell repertoires in COVID-19. Profiling relied on immunoSEQ multiplex PCR, and the TCRdb table lists in-frame clones only, not all of them. The profile covers 180,000 or so clones, with 82% appearing a single time and about 6.9% taken by the ten largest. The sequencing input was peripheral blood. Every receptor here comes from a human donor with acute or convalescent COVID-19. The donor label of this sample is uncertain. CDR3s include the opening cysteine and the closing phenylalanine or tryptophan. Each record gives: V gene, J gene, D gene, clone size, CDR3 DNA, CDR3 protein. D genes are given only for firm matches. Some rows have no size entry. The others give once, few or many, or a class for an expanded clone.

V: TRBV10-3
J: TRBJ1-4
D: -
size: -
DNA: TGTGCCATCAGTGAGGAGGCCCTCGGGGGGGCAGGAAAACTGTTTTTT
CDR3: CAISEEALGGAGKLFF

V: TRBV12-3/TRBV12-4
J: TRBJ1-6
D: -
size: -
DNA: TGTGCCAGCAGGCCACAGGGTGGTTCACCCCTCCACTTT
CDR3: CASRPQGGSPLHF

V: TRBV28
J: TRBJ2-5
D: -
size: once
DNA: TGTGCCAGCAGTTCACGACGCGGGATCGAGACCCAGTACTTC
CDR3: CASSSRRGIETQYF

V: TRBV30
J: TRBJ2-4
D: -
size: -
DNA: TGTGCCTGGAGTGTACGGAACGGGAGGGGGCGTAAAAACATTCAGTACTTC
CDR3: CAWSVRNGRGRKNIQYF

V: TRBV7-6
J: TRBJ2-2
D: TRBD2
size: -
DNA: TGTGCCAGCAGCACCAGCGGGAGCGGGGAGCTGTTTTTT
CDR3: CASSTSGSGELFF

V: TRBV18
J: TRBJ2-7
D: -
size: -
DNA: TGTGCCAGCTCCCTCGCGACAGTAGCCTACGAGCAGTACTTC
CDR3: CASSLATVAYEQYF

V: TRBV7-2
J: TRBJ1-5
D: TRBD1
size: -
DNA: TGTGCCAGCAGCTTGACAGGGGATCAGCCCCAGCATTTT
CDR3: CASSLTGDQPQHF

V: TRBV10-1
J: TRBJ2-2
D: -
size: -
DNA: TGCGCCAGCAGCGCCACCCGGAAAAGCAGGGCCGGGGAGCTGTTTTTT
CDR3: CASSATRKSRAGELFF

V: TRBV2
J: TRBJ1-2
D: TRBD1
size: few
DNA: TGTGCCAGCACCAACGGACAGGGGGTGGGAATCGGTGGCTACACCTTC
CDR3: CASTNGQGVGIGGYTF

V: TRBV11-2
J: TRBJ2-7
D: -
size: -
DNA: TGTGCCAGCAGCTTCGAGGGTAAGAACTACGAGCAGTACTTC
CDR3: CASSFEGKNYEQYF

V: TRBV7-6
J: TRBJ2-1
D: -
size: -
DNA: TGTGCCAGCAGTTCGGAGGTTGGGGAGAACTCCTACAATGAGCAGTTCTTC
CDR3: CASSSEVGENSYNEQFF

V: TRBV6-5
J: TRBJ2-7
D: -
size: -
DNA: TGTGCCAGCAACAAGGGGGGGCAATTTACCTACGAGCAGTACTTC
CDR3: CASNKGGQFTYEQYF

V: TRBV2
J: TRBJ2-5
D: -
size: few
DNA: TGTGCCAGCAGTGTCTTCGGGGAGAAGGGGACCCAGTACTTC
CDR3: CASSVFGEKGTQYF

V: TRBV3-1/TRBV3-2
J: TRBJ2-3
D: TRBD2
size: once
DNA: TGTGCCAGCAGCCAAGGTTGGACTAGCGGGAGCTATAGAGATACGCAGTATTTT
CDR3: CASSQGWTSGSYRDTQYF

V: TRBV7-9
J: TRBJ1-2
D: TRBD1
size: -
DNA: TGTGCCAGCAGCTCCAGGACAGGGATGGACTATGGCTACACCTTC
CDR3: CASSSRTGMDYGYTF

V: TRBV19
J: TRBJ2-7
D: -
size: -
DNA: TGTGCCAGTAGTATAACGTCTGAGCCCGGGTTGGGGCAGTACTTC
CDR3: CASSITSEPGLGQYF